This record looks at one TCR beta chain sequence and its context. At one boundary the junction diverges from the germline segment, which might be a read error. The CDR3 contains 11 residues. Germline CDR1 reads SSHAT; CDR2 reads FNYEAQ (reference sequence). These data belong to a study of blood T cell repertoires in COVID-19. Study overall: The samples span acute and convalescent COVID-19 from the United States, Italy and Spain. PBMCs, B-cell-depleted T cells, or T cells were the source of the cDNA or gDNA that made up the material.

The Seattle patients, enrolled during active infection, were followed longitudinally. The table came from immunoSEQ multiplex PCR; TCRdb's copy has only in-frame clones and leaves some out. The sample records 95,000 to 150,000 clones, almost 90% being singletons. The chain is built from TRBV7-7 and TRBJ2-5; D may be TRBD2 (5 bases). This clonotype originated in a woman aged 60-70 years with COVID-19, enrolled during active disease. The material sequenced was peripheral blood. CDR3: CASSRGETQYF. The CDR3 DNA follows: TGTGCTAGCAGCCGAGGGGAGACCCAGTACTTC.